The 25 T cell receptor beta chains below all came from one sample that was sequenced in a study of T cells in Graves' hyperthyroidism and ophthalmopathy. Regions amplified from RNA transcripts were the TCR beta CDR3 regions. HTBI primers were employed in a first-round RT-PCR of the TCR CDR3. TCRdb independently ran MiXCR on the multiplex PCR reads; one entry per CDR3 protein. In the table there are about 560,000 distinct CDR3 sequences, just over 45% of which are singletons. The sample taken for sequencing was peripheral blood or thyroid tissue (not recorded which). Receptors originate from a woman under 30 with Graves' hyperthyroidism.

This clonotype was seen at least ten times. This chain joins TRBV19 and TRBJ1-1, with D hard to call. The CDR3 consists of 13 residues. Germline CDR1 reads LNHDA; CDR2 reads SQIVND (reference sequence). Trimming left V 0 bases short and J 1 base short, with 3 bases between. The CDR3 is CASSIDRNTEAFF. The CDR3 bases are TGTGCCAGTAGTATAGACCGGAACACTGAAGCTTTCTTT.

V gene TRBV7-2 combines with J gene TRBJ1-2; 8 bases match TRBD1. The germline CDR1 and CDR2 sequences are SGHTA and FQGNSA. The CDR3 covers 15 residues. J gave up 2 bases and V 4 bases, and 6 bases lay outside the gene matches. CDR3: CASSYGQGGNYGYTF. In DNA, the CDR3 is TGTGCCAGCAGCTATGGACAGGGTGGAAACTATGGCTACACCTTC.

As for this clonotype: The limits of the CDR3 on the DNA are not certain, so only TCRdb's listed CDR3 is given. This chain connects TRBV2 to TRBJ2-7. The CDR3 is 17 amino acids long, termini counted. Per germline, CDR1 SNHLY and CDR2 FYNNEI. CDR3 loop: CASSIYLCSVAKDEQYF.

This clonotype was counted only a few times. The chain carries TRBV7-9 and TRBJ1-2, with D unresolved. Germline V gene sequence: CDR1 SEHNR, CDR2 FQNEAQ (reference sequence). Between the trimmed V and J ends, which lost 5 bases and 2 bases, there was a span of 15 bases. This CDR3 is built from 15 residues. CDR3 amino acids: CASSQPGQENYGYTF. CDR3 coding DNA: TGTGCCAGCAGCCAGCCGGGCCAAGAAAACTATGGCTACACCTTC.

This clonotype was recorded many times. This CDR3 is CASSLDRMVYTSYEQYF. CDR3 bases: TGTGCCAGCAGCTTAGATCGAATGGTATACACCTCCTACGAGCAGTACTTC. V gene TRBV7-8 combines with J gene TRBJ2-7; no clear D. This CDR3 contains 17 residues. Germline V lookup: CDR1 SGHVS, CDR2 FQNEAQ. Trimming removed 1 base at V and 0 bases at J, with 16 bases between.

This clonotype was counted between two and nine times. V and J are TRBV20-1 and TRBJ1-1, with TRBD1 identical over 7 bases. Losses at the gene ends were 5 bases for V and 2 bases for J; bases not matched to a gene: 5. Germline lookup yields CDR1 DFQATT and CDR2 SNEGSKA (reference sequence). The CDR3 contains 13 residues. The CDR3 DNA reads as TGCAGTGCTCCGAGGGGGCGTAACACTGAAGCTTTCTTT. Translated: CSAPRGRNTEAFF.

The chain couples TRBV5-1 to TRBJ1-5; D is ambiguous. The CDR3 is 13 residues long. Per the germline V gene, CDR1 is SGHRS and CDR2 is YFSETQ. V was pared by 0 bases and J by 7 bases, with 8 bases between. The CDR3 here is CASSLGRFQPQHF. The CDR3 DNA reads TGCGCCAGCAGCTTGGGGCGGTTCCAGCCCCAGCATTTT.

This clonotype has a count of ten or more. The J gene is TRBJ2-5, the V gene TRBV24-1, with no clear D. CDR1 is KGHDR and CDR2 is SFDVKD in the germline V gene. This CDR3 has 15 amino acids. V lost 4 bases and J 1 base, leaving 12 bases between the germline ends. CDR3 region: CATSDPGPTQETQYF. For the CDR3, the DNA is TGTGCCACCAGTGACCCTGGACCTACCCAAGAGACCCAGTACTTC.

This chain connects TRBV19 to TRBJ1-1; a weak D match, TRBD1 (6 bases). The germline V gene encodes CDR1 LNHDA and CDR2 SQIVND (reference sequence). CDR3 length equals 13 residues. Deletions cut 8 bases from V and 2 bases from J, with 12 bases between. CDR3 sequence reads: CASAGTHNTEAFF. Written as DNA, the CDR3 is TGTGCCAGTGCCGGGACACACAACACTGAAGCTTTCTTT.

The chain recombines TRBV5-6 with TRBJ2-7; D perhaps matches TRBD2 (6 bases). The germline V and J ends were trimmed by 3 bases and 4 bases, with 17 bases remaining between them. Germline V gene sequence: CDR1 SGHDT, CDR2 YYEEEE. CDR3 length: 15 amino acids. This chain's CDR3 is CASSWGVLNAYEQYF. CDR3 DNA: TGTGCCAGCAGCTGGGGGGTCCTGAACGCTTACGAGCAGTACTTC.

This clonotype was seen a few times. The chain combines TRBV20-1 with TRBJ1-5; D uncertain. CDR1 and CDR2 (germline): DFQATT, SNEGSKA (reference sequence). Trimming shortened V by 0 bases and J by 2 bases, and 8 bases separated the two germline ends. The CDR3 is 14 residues long. In DNA, the CDR3 is TGCAGTGCTAGAGATGGAAGGCGCAATCAGCCCCAGCATTTT. Amino acid sequence: CSARDGRRNQPQHF.

This clonotype was counted ten times or more. The gene calls are TRBV7-7 and TRBJ1-5; TRBD1 is a possible D gene (5 bases). Germline-derived CDR1 and CDR2 are SSHAT and FNYEAQ (reference sequence). There are 15 residues in the CDR3. Trimming pared 1 base from V and 6 bases from J, leaving 13 bases between. The CDR3 protein is CASSLDQGIGQPQHF. CDR3 nucleotides: TGTGCCAGCAGCTTAGACCAGGGCATTGGTCAGCCCCAGCATTTT.

This clonotype occurred once. The conserved phenylalanine or tryptophan normally closing the CDR3 is absent here, so this likely arose from a read error. The DNA is omitted, as the CDR3 cannot be located on it reliably, and the CDR3 follows TCRdb's listing. The chain has TRBV7-9 and TRBJ1-6. The germline gives CDR1 SEHNR, CDR2 FQNEAQ (reference sequence). 12 amino acids form the CDR3, both terminal residues included. The CDR3 here is CASSLAGFYFHS.

As concerns this clonotype: The junction differs from germline at one of its ends, possibly a read error. The V call is TRBV7-9, the J call TRBJ1-4; TRBD1 matches 7 bases. Germline V lookup: CDR1 SEHNR, CDR2 FQNEAQ (reference sequence). The CDR3 is made up of 12 amino acids. The CDR3 here is CASSGGGEKLFF. CDR3 DNA: TGCGCCTCATCCGGAGGGGGCGAAAAACTGTTTTTT.

A few counts support this clonotype. The gene calls are TRBV7-2 and TRBJ1-6, with 8 positions matching TRBD1. CDR3 length: 14 amino acids. Germline V CDR1 and CDR2: SGHTA, FQGNSA. V shed 6 bases, J shed 10 bases, and the junction held 8 bases outside the gene matches. The CDR3 DNA reads as TGTGCCAGCAGGCAGCAGGGGGCAGGGTCACCCCTCCACTTT. It translates to CASRQQGAGSPLHF.

V usage is TRBV24-1 and J usage is TRBJ1-2; no definite D call. This CDR3 contains 14 residues. Germline V gives CDR1 KGHDR, CDR2 SFDVKD. Trimming removed 3 bases at V and 4 bases at J, with 11 bases between. The CDR3 nucleotides are TGTGCCACCAGTGATGAGACGGAGTTCTATGGCTACACCTTC. Translated: CATSDETEFYGYTF.

This CDR3 is CASSTTAWNTEAFF. Here the CDR3 DNA reads TGTGCCAGTAGTACGACAGCCTGGAACACTGAAGCTTTCTTT. The chain couples TRBV19 to TRBJ1-1; a weak D match, TRBD1 (5 bases). Germline values: CDR1 LNHDA, CDR2 SQIVND (reference sequence). Trimming removed 4 bases at V and 1 base at J, with 10 bases between. The CDR3 sequence is 14 residues long.

The J gene is TRBJ2-5, the V gene TRBV7-8, with D hard to call. This CDR3 has 13 amino acids. The V end was cut by 6 bases, the J end by 3 bases, with 11 bases between. Germline CDR1 reads SGHVS; CDR2 reads FQNEAQ. The CDR3 reads CASSFVDEETQYF. In DNA, the CDR3 is TGTGCCAGCAGTTTTGTGGACGAAGAGACCCAGTACTTC.

This clonotype was seen ten or more times. V and J are TRBV10-3 and TRBJ1-1, with D possibly TRBD1 on 5 matching bases. The V gene's germline CDR1 is ENHRY and CDR2 SYGVKD. V lost 0 bases to trimming and J lost 4 bases, with 12 bases between them. The CDR3 runs to 15 residues. CDR3 protein: CAISESTIRGTEAFF. In nucleotides, the CDR3 is TGTGCCATCAGTGAGTCGACTATTAGGGGCACTGAAGCTTTCTTT.

At least ten counts were recorded for this clonotype. The chain recombines TRBV29-1 with TRBJ2-5; 8 nucleotides match TRBD1. This CDR3 contains 14 residues. Per germline, CDR1 SQVTM and CDR2 ANQGSEA. Trimming took 7 bases from V and 2 from J; bases not matched to a gene: 9. This CDR3 reads CSAATGTGQETQYF. The DNA for the CDR3 is TGCAGCGCCGCAACGGGGACAGGTCAAGAGACCCAGTACTTC.

There are a few counts of this clonotype. The chain combines TRBV7-2 with TRBJ2-5, with D maybe TRBD1 (5 bases). Trimming pared 5 bases from V and 2 bases from J, leaving 18 bases between. The germline V gene encodes CDR1 SGHTA and CDR2 FQGNSA. The CDR3 is 16 amino acids. The CDR3 region has the DNA TGTGCCAGCAGCCCCACCCCTGGGGCAGAACAAGAGACCCAGTACTTC. Protein product: CASSPTPGAEQETQYF.

The chain is built from TRBV20-1 and TRBJ2-7; 7 nucleotides align to TRBD2. CDR3 length: 14 residues. The germline V gene has CDR1 DFQATT and CDR2 SNEGSKA (reference sequence). J was trimmed by 1 base and V by 1 base; bases with no gene match: 4. As DNA, the CDR3 is TGCAGTGCTAGAGGGGGGGGGGGATCCTACGAGCAGTACTTC. Translation: CSARGGGGSYEQYF.

This chain uses TRBV7-6 with TRBJ2-7; 15 nucleotides match TRBD2. This CDR3 region has 15 residues. The germline V gene encodes CDR1 SGHVS and CDR2 FNYEAQ. V shed 1 base and J 8 bases; nucleotides not matched to a gene: 3. In DNA form, the CDR3 reads TGTGCCAGCAGCTTAGGGGGACTAGCGGGAGGTCAGCAGTACTTC. Translating gives CASSLGGLAGGQQYF.

The V and J genes are TRBV5-1 and TRBJ1-3; D is perhaps TRBD1 (5 bases). Per germline, CDR1 SGHRS and CDR2 YFSETQ. Trimming cost V 4 bases and J 0 bases, with 20 bases left between them. This CDR3 comprises 18 residues. DNA of the CDR3: TGCGCCAGCAGCATATCCGGGACCCCGAGTAGCTCTGGAAACACCATATATTTT. Protein product: CASSISGTPSSSGNTIYF.

CDR3 residues: CATSSGQVVETQYF. The CDR3 region has the DNA TGTGCCACCAGTTCGGGACAGGTGGTCGAGACCCAGTACTTC. The V and J genes are TRBV24-1 and TRBJ2-5, with TRBD1 matching over 8 bases. Germline CDR1 and CDR2: KGHDR and SFDVKD. This CDR3 is built from 14 residues. Trimming cost V 6 bases and J 5 bases; bases outside gene matches: 7.